One and the same sample provided the 18 T cell receptor beta chains below, sequenced in a study of patients and donors after allogeneic stem cell transplantation. In TCRdb, the RT-PCR reads were re-called with MiXCR into one record per CDR3 protein. The data show fewer than 75,000 distinct CDR3 sequences, about an eighth seen once. The specimen sequenced was blood, either unsorted or a sorted T cell fraction (not recorded which). The receptors here all came from a human donor who was either an allogeneic HSCT recipient or a stem cell or donor lymphocyte infusion donor (not recorded which). It is not recorded whose cells these are; they may come from a transplant donor.

The chain recombines TRBV5-6 with TRBJ1-1; the D gene is possibly TRBD1 (5 bases). The CDR3 runs to 15 residues. Germline CDR1 reads SGHDT; CDR2 reads YYEEEE. Trimming removed 0 bases from V and 5 bases from J, with 14 bases in between. CDR3 coding DNA: TGTGCCAGCAGCTTGGCCTTGACAAAGGGGACTGAAGCTTTCTTT. Its protein is CASSLALTKGTEAFF.

V and J are TRBV4-1 and TRBJ2-4; 12 positions match TRBD2. The V gene end was trimmed by 2 bases and the J gene end by 1 base; junction bases not matched to a gene: 6. Germline lookup yields CDR1 MGHRA and CDR2 YSYEKL. The CDR3 loop spans 18 amino acids. This chain's CDR3 is CASSQTPTSGSAKNIQYF. Here the CDR3 DNA reads TGCGCCAGCAGCCAAACCCCGACTAGCGGGAGCGCCAAAAACATTCAGTACTTC.

The V and J genes are TRBV19 and TRBJ1-3, with 8 bases aligning to TRBD1. J lost 13 bases, V lost 9 bases, and 14 bases had no gene match. Germline V gives CDR1 LNHDA, CDR2 SQIVND (reference sequence). CDR3 length: 13 amino acids. The CDR3 DNA reads as TGTGCCAGCGCGGGACAGGCCACAACGTGGATATATTTT. Protein product: CASAGQATTWIYF.

Many counts were recorded for this clonotype. This sequence joins TRBV13 and TRBJ1-1; possibly TRBD1 for D (5 bases). Germline V CDR1 and CDR2: PRHDT, FYEKMQ (reference sequence). V lost 3 bases, J lost 4 bases, and 24 bases lay in between. CDR3 length: 18 residues. CDR3 in amino acids: CASSFTAYYRNGTTEAFF. CDR3 in DNA: TGTGCCAGCAGCTTTACAGCCTATTACCGTAATGGGACCACTGAAGCTTTCTTT.

The rearrangement joins TRBV24-1 to TRBJ2-2; maybe TRBD2 (7 bases). V lost 0 bases, J lost 6 bases, and 10 bases lay in between. Germline lookup yields CDR1 KGHDR and CDR2 SFDVKD. The CDR3 spans 15 residues. CDR3 sequence: CATSDLGGAPGELFF. The CDR3 DNA follows: TGTGCCACCAGTGATTTGGGGGGGGCCCCCGGGGAGCTGTTTTTT.

The chain has TRBV10-3 and TRBJ2-7; perhaps D is TRBD1 or TRBD2 (5 bases each). V dropped 6 bases and J dropped 7 bases, with 10 bases sitting between them. This CDR3 spans 11 amino acids. From germline, CDR1 is ENHRY and CDR2 SYGVKD. The CDR3 region has the DNA TGTGCCATCAGGGGACCAGGGGAGCAGTACTTC. It is translated as CAIRGPGEQYF.

This clonotype was seen a handful of times. The chain is built from TRBV10-2 and TRBJ2-3, with TRBD2 matching 11 bases. With 3 bases clipped from V and 0 bases from J, the junction kept 8 bases outside the gene matches. CDR3 size: 18 residues. Germline V gene lookup returns CDR1 WSHSY and CDR2 SAAADI. CDR3 region: CASSDTGLAEASTDTQYF. The CDR3 DNA is TGCGCCAGCAGTGATACGGGACTAGCGGAAGCTAGCACAGATACGCAGTATTTT.

This clonotype was counted ten times or more. The rearrangement joins TRBV20-1 to TRBJ1-4; 9 bases line up with TRBD1. The CDR3 consists of 11 residues. V gave up 3 bases and J gave up 17 bases; unmatched junction bases: 7. Germline values: CDR1 DFQATT, CDR2 SNEGSKA (reference sequence). This CDR3 reads CSASPPGQGFF. CDR3 DNA: TGCAGTGCTAGTCCCCCGGGACAGGGATTTTTT.

This clonotype was counted at least ten times. The chain combines TRBV29-1 with TRBJ1-1; D unclear. CDR1 is SQVTM and CDR2 is ANQGSEA in the germline V gene. Trimming shortened V by 6 bases and J by 1 base, and 9 bases separated the two germline ends. CDR3 length: 12 residues. The CDR3 spells CSVDPTNTEAFF. The CDR3 DNA reads TGCAGCGTGGATCCAACGAACACTGAAGCTTTCTTT.

The chain links TRBV24-1 to TRBJ2-1; 9 nucleotides agree with TRBD2. Trimming removed 4 bases from V and 5 bases from J; junction bases left unmatched: 14. Germline loops: CDR1 KGHDR, CDR2 SFDVKD. The CDR3 is 18 residues long. The CDR3 coding sequence is TGTGCCACCAGTGACCGGACAGTTTCTAGCGGGATAAACAATGAGCAGTTCTTC. Translation: CATSDRTVSSGINNEQFF.

This clonotype was counted many times. CDR3 in DNA: TGCAGCGTTGTAGTCGGTAGGGCCTACAATGAGCAGTTCTTC. It codes for CSVVVGRAYNEQFF. The chain employs TRBV29-1 and TRBJ2-1; no clear D gene. The germline V and J ends were trimmed by 4 bases and 2 bases, with 12 bases remaining between them. The CDR3 is made up of 14 amino acids. Per germline, CDR1 SQVTM and CDR2 ANQGSEA.

This chain uses TRBV6-1 with TRBJ2-3; D tentatively reads TRBD1 or TRBD2 (5 bases each). Trimming removed 6 bases at V and 8 bases at J, with 9 bases between. Germline-derived CDR1 and CDR2 are MNHNS and SASEGT. The CDR3 totals 11 residues. The CDR3 DNA sequence: TGTGCCAGCAGATATGGGGGTACGCAGTATTTT. It specifies CASRYGGTQYF.

This clonotype is labeled as medium-sized. This chain links TRBV11-2 with TRBJ1-2; a weak D match, TRBD1 (5 bases). The CDR3 is 17 residues long. Germline CDR1 reads SGHAT; CDR2 reads FQNNGV. Deletions cut 5 bases from V and 1 base from J, with 20 bases between. CDR3: CASSLMLEGPRNYGYTF. CDR3 in DNA: TGTGCCAGCAGCCTAATGCTCGAGGGGCCTCGTAACTATGGCTACACCTTC.

CDR3 coding DNA: TGTGCCAGCAGCTCGAGTTACCTTGGGGTCGGCGAGCAGTTCTTC. It is translated as CASSSSYLGVGEQFF. The chain has TRBV7-9 and TRBJ2-1, with D uncertain. The CDR3 covers 15 residues. CDR1 is SEHNR and CDR2 is FQNEAQ in the germline V gene (reference sequence). Trimming shortened V by 4 bases and J by 10 bases, and 20 bases separated the two germline ends.

This clonotype was seen ten or more times. The rearrangement joins TRBV6-5 to TRBJ1-5; tentatively, D is TRBD1 (6 bases). The germline V gene encodes CDR1 MNHEY and CDR2 SVGAGI. The germline V and J ends were trimmed by 2 bases and 2 bases, with 7 bases remaining between them. This CDR3 has 14 residues. The CDR3 DNA follows: TGTGCCAGCAGTTACGCAGGGGGCAATCAGCCCCAGCATTTT. It specifies CASSYAGGNQPQHF.

This clonotype appeared a few times. The V call is TRBV19, the J call TRBJ2-5; 9 bases fit TRBD1. CDR3 length: 16 amino acids. Germline CDR1 reads LNHDA; CDR2 reads SQIVND (reference sequence). The trim removed 1 base at V and 2 bases at J, leaving 5 bases unmatched. The CDR3 DNA is TGTGCCAGTAGTATAGGGGGGACAGGGTCACAAGAGACCCAGTACTTC. Its translation is CASSIGGTGSQETQYF. The variable domain in full, completed from reference TRBV19 and TRBJ2-5, reads DGGITQSPKYLFRKEGQNVTLSCEQNLNHDAMYWYRQDPGQGLRLIYYSQIVNDFQKGDIAEGYSVSREKKESFPLTVTSAQKNPTAFYLCASSIGGTGSQETQYFGPGTRLLVL.

This clonotype was detected ten times or more. The chain uses TRBV7-9 and TRBJ1-1, with TRBD1 matching 9 bases. The CDR3 is 15 residues long. The germline V gene encodes CDR1 SEHNR and CDR2 FQNEAQ (reference sequence). The V segment lost 4 bases and the J segment 3 bases; nucleotides outside the gene matches: 6. CDR3 DNA sequence: TGTGCCAGCAGCTCGCGGACAGGGGAGGACACTGAAGCTTTCTTT. It is translated as CASSSRTGEDTEAFF.

This clonotype was detected only a few times. The rearrangement joins TRBV5-1 to TRBJ2-7; D is unresolved. Germline lookup yields CDR1 SGHRS and CDR2 YFSETQ. There are 15 residues in the CDR3. V was shortened by 0 bases and J by 4 bases, with 14 bases between the two germline ends. The CDR3 DNA sequence: TGCGCCAGCAGCTTGGCCCACCCTCAACCGTACGAGCAGTACTTC. Encoded protein: CASSLAHPQPYEQYF.